These 20 T cell receptor beta chains originate from one sample sequenced in a study of blood T cell repertoires in COVID-19. Assay used: immunoSEQ multiplex PCR; TCRdb lists only in-frame clones, some missing. The table has a few hundred thousand clones, 85% to 90% seen once. Sequencing was done on a sample of peripheral blood. The receptors here all came from a woman aged 40-49 years with acute or convalescent COVID-19.

The V call is TRBV18, the J call TRBJ1-4; 8 bases map to TRBD1. V trimming: 0 bases; J trimming: 0 bases; junction bases outside the gene matches: 0. Per germline, CDR1 KGHSH and CDR2 LQKENI. The CDR3 has 16 amino acids. CDR3 nucleotides: TGTGCCAGCTCACCACCACAGGGGGCAACTAATGAAAAACTGTTTTTT. Residues: CASSPPQGATNEKLFF.

The rearrangement links TRBV19 to TRBJ1-1; maybe TRBD1 (6 bases). The CDR3 is made up of 16 amino acids. Germline CDR1 reads LNHDA; CDR2 reads SQIVND (reference sequence). V was trimmed by 3 bases and J by 5 bases, leaving 19 bases between them. Written as DNA, the CDR3 is TGTGCCAGTAGTATCGGGGTGGCAGGGGAGGGAACTGAAGCTTTCTTT. Residues: CASSIGVAGEGTEAFF.

This clone was detected once. This chain connects TRBV19 to TRBJ1-2; 9 bases fit TRBD1. The CDR3 has 18 residues. Trimming took 5 bases from V and 0 from J; bases not matched to a gene: 13. The germline CDR1 and CDR2 sequences are LNHDA and SQIVND (reference sequence). The CDR3 region is CASSPGDRVHPPNYGYTF. CDR3 DNA sequence: TGTGCCAGTAGTCCCGGGGACAGGGTACACCCCCCTAACTATGGCTACACCTTC.

The chain carries TRBV5-6 and TRBJ2-5; possibly TRBD2 for D (7 bases). This CDR3 spans 14 amino acids. Trimming stripped 4 bases from V and 5 bases from J, with 15 bases between. Germline-derived CDR1 and CDR2 are SGHDT and YYEEEE. The CDR3 bases are TGTGCCAGCAGCCTCACGGGGGGCTGGGAGACCCAGTACTTC. This gives the protein CASSLTGGWETQYF. Full variable domain (outside the CDR3, taken from reference TRBV5-6 and TRBJ2-5): DAGVTQSPTHLIKTRGQQVTLRCSPKSGHDTVSWYQQALGQGPQFIFQYYEEEERQRGNFPDRFSGHQFPNYSSELNVNALLLGDSALYLCASSLTGGWETQYFGPGTRLLVL.

This clone was seen only once. The chain combines TRBV2 with TRBJ1-5, with TRBD1 matching 7 bases. Losses at the gene ends were 2 bases for V and 5 bases for J; bases not matched to a gene: 6. Germline V gene data show CDR1 as SNHLY and CDR2 as FYNNEI. This CDR3 has 15 residues. This chain's CDR3 is CASSEYLTGHQPQHF. CDR3 nucleotides: TGTGCCAGCAGTGAATATCTGACAGGGCATCAGCCCCAGCATTTT.

The CDR3 region is CASSSGLSPHTQYF. Here the CDR3 DNA reads TGTGCCAGCAGCTCGGGACTATCTCCACATACGCAGTATTTT. The V and J genes are TRBV7-9 and TRBJ2-3; 7 bases line up with TRBD2. The CDR3 length is 14 residues. The germline V gene has CDR1 SEHNR and CDR2 FQNEAQ (reference sequence). V dropped 4 bases and J dropped 7; count of bases not matched to a gene: 8.

The chain recombines TRBV6-1 with TRBJ1-2, with 9 bases lining up with TRBD1. The trim removed 2 bases at V and 4 bases at J, leaving 5 bases unmatched. Per the germline V gene, CDR1 is MNHNS and CDR2 is SASEGT. The CDR3 has 15 residues. The CDR3 protein is CASSETGQGSYGYTF. The CDR3 DNA reads TGTGCCAGCAGTGAAACGGGACAGGGAAGCTATGGCTACACCTTC.

The sample holds one count of this clone. The chain carries TRBV5-4 and TRBJ2-5; TRBD1 matches 10 bases. The J segment lost 5 bases and the V segment lost 4 bases, leaving 2 bases of the junction unmatched. The CDR3 has 13 residues. Per the germline V gene, CDR1 is SGHNT and CDR2 is YYREEE (reference sequence). CDR3 DNA: TGTGCCAGCAGCCAGGACAGGGGGGAGACCCAGTACTTC. Translating it yields CASSQDRGETQYF.

In its sample, this clone was seen once. The chain employs TRBV7-8 and TRBJ2-7, with 11 bases aligning to TRBD2. Unmatched junction bases numbered 9, after V lost 1 base and J lost 7 bases. Germline V lookup: CDR1 SGHVS, CDR2 FQNEAQ. The CDR3 is 16 residues long. This chain's CDR3 is CASSLVSGGAGGEQYV. The CDR3 bases are TGTGCCAGCAGCTTAGTTAGCGGGGGGGCCGGTGGAGAGCAGTACGTC.

This rearrangement joins TRBV10-1 to TRBJ2-1, with D possibly TRBD1 on 6 matching bases. This CDR3 spans 14 amino acids. The V end lost 1 base, the J end lost 6 bases, and 10 bases lay between the germline ends. The germline gives CDR1 WNHNN, CDR2 SYGVQD (reference sequence). This CDR3 is CASSEYRVGNEQFF. In nucleotides, the CDR3 is TGCGCCAGCAGTGAGTACAGGGTGGGCAATGAGCAGTTCTTC.

As DNA, the CDR3 is TGTGCCAGCAGTTCCCCGACAGGACGGGACGCGGCCCAGTACTTC. This translates into CASSSPTGRDAAQYF. This chain uses TRBV6-5 with TRBJ2-5, with D perhaps TRBD1 (6 bases). V was pared by 4 bases and J by 9 bases, with 21 bases between. The CDR3 contains 15 residues. From germline, CDR1 is MNHEY and CDR2 SVGAGI.

This sequence joins TRBV18 and TRBJ1-1; TRBD1 is a possible D gene (5 bases). V lost 1 base and J lost 4, with 10 bases in between. Germline V lookup: CDR1 KGHSH, CDR2 LQKENI. CDR3 length equals 14 residues. The CDR3 bases are TGTGCCAGCTCACCACGCCAGGGCGTCACTGAAGCTTTCTTT. It specifies CASSPRQGVTEAFF.

This chain joins TRBV6-2 or TRBV6-3 and TRBJ1-5; the D is unclear. Germline V gene lookup returns CDR1 MNHEY and CDR2 SVGEGT. V dropped 0 bases and J dropped 5 bases, with 11 bases sitting between them. The CDR3 length is 15 residues. The CDR3 region is CASSYSPSGYQPQHF. DNA for the CDR3: TGTGCCAGCAGTTACTCCCCCAGCGGCTATCAGCCCCAGCATTTT.

This rearrangement joins TRBV5-6 to TRBJ1-2, with D perhaps TRBD1 (6 bases). The CDR3 consists of 14 residues. Per the germline V gene, CDR1 is SGHDT and CDR2 is YYEEEE. Deletions cut 1 base from V and 8 bases from J, with 15 bases between. CDR3 in amino acids: CASSLPAGASGYTF. CDR3 sequence (DNA): TGTGCCAGCAGCTTGCCCGCGGGGGCGAGCGGCTACACCTTC.

The chain recombines TRBV14 with TRBJ1-2, with TRBD1 matching over 7 bases. V shed 2 bases and J 3 bases; nucleotides not matched to a gene: 6. This CDR3 comprises 15 residues. In germline, CDR1 is SGHDN, CDR2 FVKESK. The CDR3 DNA reads TGTGCCAGCAGCCAAAGCACAGGGGTTTACTATGGCTACACCTTC. This sequence encodes CASSQSTGVYYGYTF.

This chain joins TRBV7-3 and TRBJ2-1; a possible D gene is TRBD1 (6 bases). The CDR3 consists of 13 residues. Trimming shortened V by 5 bases and J by 4 bases, and 9 bases separated the two germline ends. Germline-derived CDR1 and CDR2 are SGHTA and FQGTGA. CDR3 region: CASSGTGYNEQFF. In nucleotides, the CDR3 is TGTGCCAGCAGCGGAACAGGGTACAATGAGCAGTTCTTC.

This rearrangement joins TRBV27 to TRBJ2-5; no reliable D call. The germline V gene has CDR1 MNHEY and CDR2 SMNVEV (reference sequence). This CDR3 spans 13 amino acids. V was pared by 3 bases and J by 3 bases, with 8 bases between. The CDR3: CASSLGLKETQYF. The CDR3 coding sequence is TGTGCCAGCAGTTTGGGCTTAAAAGAGACCCAGTACTTC.

The rearrangement uses TRBV13 and TRBJ2-5, with 11 bases lining up with TRBD2. CDR1 is PRHDT and CDR2 is FYEKMQ in the germline V gene (reference sequence). CDR3 length: 20 amino acids. J was trimmed by 2 bases and V by 0 bases; bases with no gene match: 14. CDR3 sequence reads: CASSLGLAASGGREQETQYF. The CDR3 DNA reads TGTGCCAGCAGCTTAGGCCTTGCGGCTAGCGGGGGGCGGGAACAAGAGACCCAGTACTTC.

The V gene is TRBV9, the J gene TRBJ1-4; 9 bases are a match to TRBD1. The V gene's germline CDR1 is SGDLS and CDR2 YYNGEE. The CDR3 is made up of 18 amino acids. The trim removed 0 bases at V and 0 bases at J, leaving 6 bases unmatched. CDR3 sequence reads: CASSVAGTGFATNEKLFF. CDR3 bases: TGTGCCAGCAGCGTAGCCGGGACAGGGTTTGCAACTAATGAAAAACTGTTTTTT.

This clone was detected a few times. The gene calls are TRBV27 and TRBJ2-2, with unresolved D. This CDR3 is 14 amino acids long. V was cut by 6 bases and J by 4 bases, with 12 bases left in between. Per the germline V gene, CDR1 is MNHEY and CDR2 is SMNVEV (reference sequence). The CDR3 DNA sequence: TGTGCCAGCAGGTCCGCGGTAGCCACCGGGGAGCTGTTTTTT. It codes for CASRSAVATGELFF.